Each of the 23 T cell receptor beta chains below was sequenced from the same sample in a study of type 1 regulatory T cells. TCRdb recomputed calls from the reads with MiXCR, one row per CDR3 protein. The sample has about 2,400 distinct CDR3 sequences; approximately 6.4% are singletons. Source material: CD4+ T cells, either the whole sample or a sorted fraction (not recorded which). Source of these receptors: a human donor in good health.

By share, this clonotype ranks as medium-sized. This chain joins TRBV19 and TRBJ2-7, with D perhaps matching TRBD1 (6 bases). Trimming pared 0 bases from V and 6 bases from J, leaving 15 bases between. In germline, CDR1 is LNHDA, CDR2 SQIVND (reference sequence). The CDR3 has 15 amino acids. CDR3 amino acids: CASSIDPTGLVEQYF. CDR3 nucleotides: TGTGCCAGTAGTATAGACCCAACAGGGTTGGTCGAGCAGTACTTC.

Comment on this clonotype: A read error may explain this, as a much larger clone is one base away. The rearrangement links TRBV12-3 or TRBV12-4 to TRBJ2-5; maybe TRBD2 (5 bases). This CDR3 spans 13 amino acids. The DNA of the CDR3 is TGTGCCAGCAGTTTCGTATGGGGAGAGATCCAGTACTTC. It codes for CASSFVWGEIQYF.

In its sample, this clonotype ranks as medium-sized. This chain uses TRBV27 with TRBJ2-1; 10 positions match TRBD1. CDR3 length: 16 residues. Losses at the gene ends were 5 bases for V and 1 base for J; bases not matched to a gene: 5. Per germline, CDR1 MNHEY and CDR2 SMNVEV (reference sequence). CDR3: CASSTLDRGSYNEQFF. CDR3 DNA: TGTGCCAGCAGTACCCTGGACAGGGGGTCCTACAATGAGCAGTTCTTC.

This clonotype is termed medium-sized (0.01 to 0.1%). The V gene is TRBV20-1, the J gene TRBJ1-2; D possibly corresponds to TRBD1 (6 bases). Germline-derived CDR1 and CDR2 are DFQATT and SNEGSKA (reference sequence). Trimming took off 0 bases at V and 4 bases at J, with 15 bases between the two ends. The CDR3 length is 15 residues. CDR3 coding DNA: TGCAGTGCTAGAGATTTCGGGGGGCTGGGCTATGGCTACACCTTC. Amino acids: CSARDFGGLGYGYTF.

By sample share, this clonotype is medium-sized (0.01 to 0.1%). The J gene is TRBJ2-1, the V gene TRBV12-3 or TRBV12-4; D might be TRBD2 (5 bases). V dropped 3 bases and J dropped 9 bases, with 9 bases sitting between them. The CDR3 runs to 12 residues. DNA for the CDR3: TGTGCCAGCAGTTTGAGGGTTGGTGAGCAGTTCTTC. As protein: CASSLRVGEQFF.

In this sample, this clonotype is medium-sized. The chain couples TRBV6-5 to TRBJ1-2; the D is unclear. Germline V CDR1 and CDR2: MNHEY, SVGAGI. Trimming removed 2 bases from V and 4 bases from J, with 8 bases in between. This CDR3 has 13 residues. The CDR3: CASSYDPGYGYTF. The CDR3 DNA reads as TGTGCCAGCAGTTACGATCCTGGCTATGGCTACACCTTC.

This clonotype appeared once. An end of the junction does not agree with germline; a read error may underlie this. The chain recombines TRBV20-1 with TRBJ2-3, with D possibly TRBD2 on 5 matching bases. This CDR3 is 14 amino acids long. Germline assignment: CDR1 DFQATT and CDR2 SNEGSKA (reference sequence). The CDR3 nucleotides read TGCAGTGCTGGGAGCGGCAGGAAGTCAGGTACGCGGTATTTT. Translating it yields CSAGSGRKSGTRYF.

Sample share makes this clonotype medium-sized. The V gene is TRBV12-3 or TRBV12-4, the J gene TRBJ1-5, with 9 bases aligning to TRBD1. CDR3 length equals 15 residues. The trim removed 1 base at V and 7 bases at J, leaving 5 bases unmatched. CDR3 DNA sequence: TGTGCCAGCAGTTTAGGGACAGGGGTCCGCCAGCCCCAGCATTTT. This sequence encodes CASSLGTGVRQPQHF.

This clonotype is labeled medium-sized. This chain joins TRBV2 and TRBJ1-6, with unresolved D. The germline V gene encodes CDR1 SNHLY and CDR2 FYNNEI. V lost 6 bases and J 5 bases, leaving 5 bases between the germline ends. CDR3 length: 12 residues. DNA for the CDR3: TGTGCCAGCAGGACGGATAATTCACCCCTCCACTTT. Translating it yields CASRTDNSPLHF.

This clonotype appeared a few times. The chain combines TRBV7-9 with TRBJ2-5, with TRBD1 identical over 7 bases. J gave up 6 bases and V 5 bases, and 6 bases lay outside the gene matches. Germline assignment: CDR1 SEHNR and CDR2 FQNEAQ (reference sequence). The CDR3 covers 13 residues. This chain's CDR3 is CASSPGTEKTQYF. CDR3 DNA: TGTGCCAGCAGCCCCGGGACAGAAAAGACCCAGTACTTC.

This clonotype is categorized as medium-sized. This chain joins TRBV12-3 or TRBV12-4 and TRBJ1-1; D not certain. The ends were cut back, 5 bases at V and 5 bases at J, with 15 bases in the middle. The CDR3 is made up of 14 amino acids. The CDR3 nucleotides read TGTGCCAGCAGTCCAGGCCCGGAGAGGACTGAAGCTTTCTTT. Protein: CASSPGPERTEAFF.

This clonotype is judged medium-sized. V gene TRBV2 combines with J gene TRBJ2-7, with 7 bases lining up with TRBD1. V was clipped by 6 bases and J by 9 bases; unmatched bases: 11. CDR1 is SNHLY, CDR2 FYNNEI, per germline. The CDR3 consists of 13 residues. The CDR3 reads CASRGTAGPVQYF. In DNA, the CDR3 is TGTGCCAGCAGAGGGACAGCAGGGCCGGTGCAGTACTTC.

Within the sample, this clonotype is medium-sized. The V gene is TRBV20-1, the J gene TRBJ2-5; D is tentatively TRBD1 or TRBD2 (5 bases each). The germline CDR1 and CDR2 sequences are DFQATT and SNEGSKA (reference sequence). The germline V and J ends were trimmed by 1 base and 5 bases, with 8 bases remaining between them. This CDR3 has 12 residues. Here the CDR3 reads CSARAGTETQYF. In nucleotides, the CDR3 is TGCAGTGCTAGAGCGGGGACGGAGACCCAGTACTTC.

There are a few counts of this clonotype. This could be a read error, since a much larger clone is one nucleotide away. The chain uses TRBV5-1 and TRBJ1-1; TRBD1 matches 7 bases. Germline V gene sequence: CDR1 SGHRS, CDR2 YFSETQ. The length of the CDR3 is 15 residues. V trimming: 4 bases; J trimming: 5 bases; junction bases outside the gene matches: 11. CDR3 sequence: CASSAATGIWTEAFF. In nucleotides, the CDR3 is TGCGCCAGCAGCGCGGCGACAGGGATATGGACTGAAGCTTTCTTT.

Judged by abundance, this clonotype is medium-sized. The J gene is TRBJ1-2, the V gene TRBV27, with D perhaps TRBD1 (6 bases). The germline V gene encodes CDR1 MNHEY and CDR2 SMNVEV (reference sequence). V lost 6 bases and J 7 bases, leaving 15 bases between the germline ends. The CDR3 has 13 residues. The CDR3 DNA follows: TGTGCCAGCAGAGAAGGACAGTCGGGTGGCTACACCTTC. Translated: CASREGQSGGYTF.

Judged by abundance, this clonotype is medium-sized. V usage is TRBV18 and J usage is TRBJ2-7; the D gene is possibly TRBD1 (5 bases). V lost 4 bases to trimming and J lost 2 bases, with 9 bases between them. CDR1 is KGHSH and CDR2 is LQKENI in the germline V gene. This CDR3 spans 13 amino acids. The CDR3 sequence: CASSLDTPYEQYF. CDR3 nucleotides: TGTGCCAGCTCACTGGACACTCCCTACGAGCAGTACTTC.

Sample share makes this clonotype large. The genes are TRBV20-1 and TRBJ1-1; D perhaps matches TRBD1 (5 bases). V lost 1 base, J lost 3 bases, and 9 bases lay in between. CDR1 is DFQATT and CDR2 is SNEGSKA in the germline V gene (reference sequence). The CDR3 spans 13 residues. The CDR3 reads CSARGIRDTEAFF. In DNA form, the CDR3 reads TGCAGTGCTAGAGGTATCAGGGACACTGAAGCTTTCTTT.

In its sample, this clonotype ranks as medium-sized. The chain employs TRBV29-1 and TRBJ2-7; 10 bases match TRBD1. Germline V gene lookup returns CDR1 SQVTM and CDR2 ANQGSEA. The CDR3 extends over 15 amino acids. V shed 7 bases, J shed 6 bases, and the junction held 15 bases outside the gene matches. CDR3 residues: CSAQPGQGISGEQYF. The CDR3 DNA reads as TGCAGCGCGCAGCCGGGACAGGGGATTTCGGGCGAGCAGTACTTC.

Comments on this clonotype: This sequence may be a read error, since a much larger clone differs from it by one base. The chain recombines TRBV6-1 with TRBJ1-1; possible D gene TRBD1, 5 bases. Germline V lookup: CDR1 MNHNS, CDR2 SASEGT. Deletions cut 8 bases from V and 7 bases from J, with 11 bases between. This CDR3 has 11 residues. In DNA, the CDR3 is TGTGCCAGCCGTCGACAGAGTGAAGCTTTCTTT. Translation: CASRRQSEAFF.

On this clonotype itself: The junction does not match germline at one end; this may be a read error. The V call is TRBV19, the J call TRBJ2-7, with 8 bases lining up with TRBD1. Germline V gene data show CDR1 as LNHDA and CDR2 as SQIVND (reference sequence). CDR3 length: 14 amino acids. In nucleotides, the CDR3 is TGTGCTAGTAGTATGCAGGACAGGGCCTACGAGCAGTACTTC. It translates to CASSMQDRAYEQYF.

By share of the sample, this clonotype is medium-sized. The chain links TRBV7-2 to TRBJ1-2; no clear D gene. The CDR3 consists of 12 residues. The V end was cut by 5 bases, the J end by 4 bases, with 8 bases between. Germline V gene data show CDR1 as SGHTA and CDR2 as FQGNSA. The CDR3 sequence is CASSRAGYGYTF. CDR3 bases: TGTGCCAGCAGCCGGGCGGGCTATGGCTACACCTTC.

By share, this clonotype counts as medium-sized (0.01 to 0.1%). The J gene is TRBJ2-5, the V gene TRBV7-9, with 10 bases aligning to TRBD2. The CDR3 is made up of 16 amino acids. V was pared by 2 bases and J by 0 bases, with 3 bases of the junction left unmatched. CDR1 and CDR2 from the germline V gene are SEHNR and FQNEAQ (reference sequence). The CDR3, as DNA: TGTGCCAGCAGCTTAAGGACTAGCGGTCACCAAGAGACCCAGTACTTC. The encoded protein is CASSLRTSGHQETQYF.

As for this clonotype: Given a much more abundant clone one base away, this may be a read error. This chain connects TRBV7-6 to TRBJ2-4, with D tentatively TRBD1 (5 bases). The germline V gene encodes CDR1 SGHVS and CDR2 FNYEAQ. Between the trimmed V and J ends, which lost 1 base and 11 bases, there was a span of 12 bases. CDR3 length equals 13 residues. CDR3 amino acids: CASSLGQLDVQYF. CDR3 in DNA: TGTGCCAGCAGCTTAGGACAGCTAGACGTTCAGTACTTC.